The sequence of this TCR beta chain was determined in a study of blood T cells in healthy people across ages. As for the study in general: Through template switching, about one barcoded beta molecule was captured per two T cells, as measured in model experiments.

With a J-beta primer mix and a sample-barcoded 5' primer, a second PCR ran 7 to 11 cycles. Sequencing yielded, for each sample, at least 3 million paired-end reads carrying CDR3. TCRdb reprocessed the 5' RACE reads via MiXCR and lists one record per CDR3 protein. The sample consists of 660,000 or so distinct CDR3 sequences, approximately 59% of them appearing once. Overall study results and limits: A strong correlation was seen between TCR beta diversity and naive T cell percentage. The recorded TCR beta diversity per million T cells decreased in a roughly linear manner with age.

There are 13 residues in the CDR3. Trimming cost V 4 bases and J 15 bases, with 19 bases left between them. The germline V gene has CDR1 SGHAT and CDR2 FQDESV (reference sequence). This clonotype was detected a few times. The antigen is unknown. This TCR was sampled from a man aged 60-69 years in good health. V usage is TRBV11-1 and J usage is TRBJ2-1, with D perhaps matching TRBD1 (6 bases). The sequencing sample was made of blood. The CDR3 DNA follows: TGTGCCAGCAGCTCCCTTTACAGGACAGTGGCGTTCTTC. As protein: CASSSLYRTVAFF. Full variable domain (rest looked up from reference TRBV11-1 and TRBJ2-1): EAEVAQSPRYKITEKSQAVAFWCDPISGHATLYWYRQILGQGPELLVQFQDESVVDDSQLPKDRFSAERLKGVDSTLKIQPAELGDSAMYLCASSSLYRTVAFFGPGTRLTVL.